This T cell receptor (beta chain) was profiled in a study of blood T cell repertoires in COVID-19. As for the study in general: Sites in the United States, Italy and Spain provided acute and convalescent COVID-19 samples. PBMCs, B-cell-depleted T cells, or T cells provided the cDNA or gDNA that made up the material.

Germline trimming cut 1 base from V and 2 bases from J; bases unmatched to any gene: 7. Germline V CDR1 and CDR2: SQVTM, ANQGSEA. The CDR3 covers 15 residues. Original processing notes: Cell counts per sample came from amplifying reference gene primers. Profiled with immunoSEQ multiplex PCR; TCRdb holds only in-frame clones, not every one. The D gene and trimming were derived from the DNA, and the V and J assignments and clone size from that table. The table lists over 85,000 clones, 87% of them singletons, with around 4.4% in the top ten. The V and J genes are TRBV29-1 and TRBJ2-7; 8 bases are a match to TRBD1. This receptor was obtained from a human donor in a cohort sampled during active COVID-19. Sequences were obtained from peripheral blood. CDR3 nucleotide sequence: TGCAGCGTTGAAGCTCGGACAGGGCCTACCTACGAGCAGTACTTC. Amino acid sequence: CSVEARTGPTYEQYF.